This TCR beta chain appears in the sequencing data of a study of CXCR3-negative and CXCR3-positive naive CD8 T cells. Findings of the study overall: Researchers report that CXCR3-positive naive cells carry more hydrophobic TRB CDR3s than CXCR3-negative naive cells.

UMI labels and 5' RACE were used to prepare the TRB cDNA libraries. TCRdb processed the 5' RACE reads again and assigns one entry to each CDR3 protein, with no DNA. The specimen's table records some 140,000 distinct CDR3 sequences. On this clonotype: Antigen specificity is unknown.

CDR3 size: 13 residues. Per germline, CDR1 MGHRA and CDR2 YSYEKL. The source material was naive CXCR3+ CD8+ T cells from blood. Subset: CD45RO-CCR7+CD27+CD95- naive CD8+ T cells expressing CXCR3 (TNR3+). The chain links TRBV4-1 to TRBJ2-1; TCRdb's D call of TRBD1 is untestable without DNA. The TCR was taken from a human donor in good health. Some clones in this sample may be carry-over from other donors' samples. The CDR3 loop is CASSPDRVGEQFF.